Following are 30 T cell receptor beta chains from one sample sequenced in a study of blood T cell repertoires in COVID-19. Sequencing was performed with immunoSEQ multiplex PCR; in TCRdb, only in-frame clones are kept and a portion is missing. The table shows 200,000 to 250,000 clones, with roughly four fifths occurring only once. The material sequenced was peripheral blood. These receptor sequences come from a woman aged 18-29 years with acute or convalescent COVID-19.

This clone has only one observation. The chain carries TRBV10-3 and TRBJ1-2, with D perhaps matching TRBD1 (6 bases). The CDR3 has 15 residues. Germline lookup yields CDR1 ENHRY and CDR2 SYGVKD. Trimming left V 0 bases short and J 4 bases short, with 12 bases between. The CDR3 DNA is TGTGCCATCAGTGAGTCATCGGCAGGGGCCTATGGCTACACCTTC. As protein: CAISESSAGAYGYTF.

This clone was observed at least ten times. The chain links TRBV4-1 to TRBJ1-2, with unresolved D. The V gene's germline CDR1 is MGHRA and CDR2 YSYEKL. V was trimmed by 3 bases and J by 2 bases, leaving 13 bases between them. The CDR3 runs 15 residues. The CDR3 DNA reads TGCGCCAGCAGCCACGCGATGGGCTCCAACTATGGCTACACCTTC. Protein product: CASSHAMGSNYGYTF.

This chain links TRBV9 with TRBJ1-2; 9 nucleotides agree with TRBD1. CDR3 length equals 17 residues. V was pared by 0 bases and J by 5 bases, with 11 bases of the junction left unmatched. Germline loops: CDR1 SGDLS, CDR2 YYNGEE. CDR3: CASSVGTGTGTIYGYTF. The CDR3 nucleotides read TGTGCCAGCAGCGTAGGGACTGGGACAGGGACTATTTATGGCTACACCTTC.

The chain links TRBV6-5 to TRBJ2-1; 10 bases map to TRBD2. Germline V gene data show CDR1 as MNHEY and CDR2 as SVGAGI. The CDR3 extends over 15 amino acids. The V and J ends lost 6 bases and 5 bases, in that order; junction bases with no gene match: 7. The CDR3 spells CASSLQAGGHNEQFF. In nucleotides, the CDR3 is TGTGCCAGCAGCCTACAAGCGGGAGGGCACAATGAGCAGTTCTTC.

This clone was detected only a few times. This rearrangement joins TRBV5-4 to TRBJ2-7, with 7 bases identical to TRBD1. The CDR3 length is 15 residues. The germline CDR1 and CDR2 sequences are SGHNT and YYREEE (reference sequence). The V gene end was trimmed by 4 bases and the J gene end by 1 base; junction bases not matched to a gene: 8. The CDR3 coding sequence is TGTGCCAGCAGCGGAGCCCCGGGACAGTCCTACGAGCAGTACTTC. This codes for CASSGAPGQSYEQYF.

The CDR3 region has the DNA TGTGCCAGCTCACCACCGGGCGGGATGCAGTTCTTC. Encoded protein: CASSPPGGMQFF. The rearrangement links TRBV18 to TRBJ2-1; D might be TRBD2 (6 bases). Germline V gene sequence: CDR1 KGHSH, CDR2 LQKENI. This CDR3 has 12 residues. V gave up 0 bases and J gave up 12 bases, with 9 bases separating them.

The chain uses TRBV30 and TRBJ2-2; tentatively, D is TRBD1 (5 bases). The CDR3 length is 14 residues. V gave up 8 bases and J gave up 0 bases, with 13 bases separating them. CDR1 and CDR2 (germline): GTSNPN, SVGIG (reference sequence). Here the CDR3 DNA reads TGTGCCAGGCAGGGCACCGCGAACACCGGGGAGCTGTTTTTT. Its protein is CARQGTANTGELFF. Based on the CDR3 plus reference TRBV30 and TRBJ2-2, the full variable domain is SQTIHQWPATLVQPVGSPLSLECTVEGTSNPNLYWYRQAAGRGLQLLFYSVGIGQISSEVPQNLSASRPQDRQFILSSKKLLLSDSGFYLCARQGTANTGELFFGEGSRLTVL.

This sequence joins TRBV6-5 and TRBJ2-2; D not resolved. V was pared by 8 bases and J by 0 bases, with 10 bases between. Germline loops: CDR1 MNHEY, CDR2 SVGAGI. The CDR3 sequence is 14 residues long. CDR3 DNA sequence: TGTGCCAGCGTGAACAGAGCGAACACCGGGGAGCTGTTTTTT. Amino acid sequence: CASVNRANTGELFF.

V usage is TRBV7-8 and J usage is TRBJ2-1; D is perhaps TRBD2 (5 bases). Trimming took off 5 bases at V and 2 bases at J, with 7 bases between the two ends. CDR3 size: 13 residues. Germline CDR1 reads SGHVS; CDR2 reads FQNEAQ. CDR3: CASSGLTYNEQFF. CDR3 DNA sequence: TGTGCCAGCAGCGGACTGACCTACAATGAGCAGTTCTTC. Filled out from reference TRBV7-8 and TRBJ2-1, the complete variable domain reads GAGVSQSPRYKVAKRGQDVALRCDPISGHVSLFWYQQALGQGPEFLTYFQNEAQLDKSGLPSDRFFAERPEGSVSTLKIQRTQQEDSAVYLCASSGLTYNEQFFGPGTRLTVL.

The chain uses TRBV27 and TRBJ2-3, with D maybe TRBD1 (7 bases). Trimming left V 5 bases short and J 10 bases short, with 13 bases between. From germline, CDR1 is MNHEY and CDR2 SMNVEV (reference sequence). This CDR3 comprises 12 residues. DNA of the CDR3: TGTGCCAGCAGTACGCGGGACAGAGCGCAGTATTTT. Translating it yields CASSTRDRAQYF.

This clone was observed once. The CDR3 DNA sequence: TGTGCCAGCAGTTTAGCGGGACCTACCTACGAGCAGTACTTC. Its protein product is CASSLAGPTYEQYF. The rearrangement joins TRBV27 to TRBJ2-7, with TRBD2 as a possible D gene (6 bases). The CDR3 consists of 14 residues. Trimming removed 2 bases from V and 2 bases from J, with 10 bases in between. Germline V CDR1 and CDR2: MNHEY, SMNVEV (reference sequence).

The chain's CDR3 is CASSYNPDIQETQYF. The DNA for the CDR3 is TGTGCCAGCAGTTATAATCCGGACATACAAGAGACCCAGTACTTC. The chain is built from TRBV6-6 and TRBJ2-5; maybe TRBD1 (5 bases). Germline loops: CDR1 MNHNY, CDR2 SVGAGI (reference sequence). The CDR3 spans 15 residues. Trimming removed 3 bases from V and 2 bases from J, with 13 bases in between.

The CDR3 loop is CASSPISTSGSTGELFF. In DNA form, the CDR3 reads TGTGCCAGCAGTCCGATCTCGACTAGCGGGAGCACCGGGGAGCTGTTTTTT. This chain joins TRBV27 and TRBJ2-2; 12 bases are shared with TRBD2. After removal of 5 bases from V and 4 bases from J, the junction contained 8 bases not matched to a gene. Germline assignment: CDR1 MNHEY and CDR2 SMNVEV (reference sequence). The CDR3 extends over 17 amino acids.

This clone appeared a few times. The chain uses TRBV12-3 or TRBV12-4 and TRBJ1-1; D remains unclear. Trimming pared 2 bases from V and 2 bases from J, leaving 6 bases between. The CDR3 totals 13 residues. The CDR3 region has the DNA TGTGCCAGCAGTTTAACAGTAAACACTGAAGCTTTCTTT. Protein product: CASSLTVNTEAFF.

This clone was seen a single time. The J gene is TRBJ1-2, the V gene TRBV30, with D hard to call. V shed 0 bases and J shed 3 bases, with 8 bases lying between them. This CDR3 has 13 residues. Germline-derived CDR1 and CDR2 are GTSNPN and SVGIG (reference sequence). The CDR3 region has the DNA TGTGCCTGGAGTGTACACAGCCACTATGGCTACACCTTC. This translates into CAWSVHSHYGYTF.

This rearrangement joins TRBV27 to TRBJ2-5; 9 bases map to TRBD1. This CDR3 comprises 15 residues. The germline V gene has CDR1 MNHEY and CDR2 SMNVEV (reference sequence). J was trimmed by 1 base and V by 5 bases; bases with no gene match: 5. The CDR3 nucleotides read TGTGCCAGCAGTCCTAACAGGGGGCCCCAAGAGACCCAGTACTTC. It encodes CASSPNRGPQETQYF.

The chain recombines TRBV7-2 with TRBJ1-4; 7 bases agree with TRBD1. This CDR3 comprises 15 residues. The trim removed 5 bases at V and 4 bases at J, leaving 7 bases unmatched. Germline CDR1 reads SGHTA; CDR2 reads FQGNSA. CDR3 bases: TGTGCCAGCAGCGTGAACAGGGGTCTTAATGAAAAACTGTTTTTT. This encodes CASSVNRGLNEKLFF.

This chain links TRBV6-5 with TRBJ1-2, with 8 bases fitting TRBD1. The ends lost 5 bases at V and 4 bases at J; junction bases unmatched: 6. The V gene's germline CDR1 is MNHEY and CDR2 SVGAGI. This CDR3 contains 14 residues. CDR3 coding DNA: TGTGCCAGCAGTAACGGACAGGGTACCTATGGCTACACCTTC. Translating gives CASSNGQGTYGYTF.

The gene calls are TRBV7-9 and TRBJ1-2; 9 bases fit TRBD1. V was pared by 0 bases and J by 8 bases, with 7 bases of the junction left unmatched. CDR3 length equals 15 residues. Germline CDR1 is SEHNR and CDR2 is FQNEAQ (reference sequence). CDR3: CASSLASGTGSGYTF. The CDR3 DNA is TGTGCCAGCAGCTTAGCCTCCGGGACAGGGTCCGGCTACACCTTC.

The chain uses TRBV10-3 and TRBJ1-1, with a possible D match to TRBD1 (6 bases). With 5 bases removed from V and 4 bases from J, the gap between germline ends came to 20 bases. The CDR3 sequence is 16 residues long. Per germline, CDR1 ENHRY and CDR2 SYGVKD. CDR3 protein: CAISTPPGQTATEAFF. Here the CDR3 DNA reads TGTGCCATCAGTACCCCCCCGGGACAAACAGCCACTGAAGCTTTCTTT.

The CDR3 nucleotides are TGTGCCAGCAGCTTAGGAGGTACGGCGGGAGGATACAATGAGCAGTTCTTC. Translation: CASSLGGTAGGYNEQFF. The gene calls are TRBV7-8 and TRBJ2-1; TRBD2 matches at 8 bases. CDR1 is SGHVS, CDR2 FQNEAQ, per germline. This CDR3 is built from 17 residues. V lost 1 base to trimming and J lost 4 bases; unmatched junction nucleotides: 9.

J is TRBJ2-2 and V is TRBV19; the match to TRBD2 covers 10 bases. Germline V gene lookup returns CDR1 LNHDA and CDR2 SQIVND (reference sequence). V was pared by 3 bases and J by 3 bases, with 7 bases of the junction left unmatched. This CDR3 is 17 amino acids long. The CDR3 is CASSMAGLAEYTGELFF. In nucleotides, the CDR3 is TGTGCCAGTAGTATGGCAGGACTAGCGGAGTACACCGGGGAGCTGTTTTTT.

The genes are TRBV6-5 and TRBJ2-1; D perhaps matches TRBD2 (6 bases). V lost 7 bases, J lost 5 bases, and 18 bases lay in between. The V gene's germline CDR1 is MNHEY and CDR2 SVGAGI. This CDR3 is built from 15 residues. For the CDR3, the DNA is TGTGCCAGCATAAATTCGGGACTCGGGGACAATGAGCAGTTCTTC. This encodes CASINSGLGDNEQFF.

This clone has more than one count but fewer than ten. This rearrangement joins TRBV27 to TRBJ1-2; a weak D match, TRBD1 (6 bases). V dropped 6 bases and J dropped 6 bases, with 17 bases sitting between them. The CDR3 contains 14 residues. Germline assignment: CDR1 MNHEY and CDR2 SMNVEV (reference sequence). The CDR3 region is CASRYMRGANGYTF. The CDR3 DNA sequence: TGTGCCAGCAGATACATGCGGGGGGCCAATGGCTACACCTTC.

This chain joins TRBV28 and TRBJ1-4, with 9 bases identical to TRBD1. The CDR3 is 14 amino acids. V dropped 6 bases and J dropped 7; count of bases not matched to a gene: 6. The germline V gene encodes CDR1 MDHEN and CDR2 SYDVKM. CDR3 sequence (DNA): TGTGCCAGCAGGGGAACAGGGGGCGGTGAAAAACTGTTTTTT. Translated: CASRGTGGGEKLFF.

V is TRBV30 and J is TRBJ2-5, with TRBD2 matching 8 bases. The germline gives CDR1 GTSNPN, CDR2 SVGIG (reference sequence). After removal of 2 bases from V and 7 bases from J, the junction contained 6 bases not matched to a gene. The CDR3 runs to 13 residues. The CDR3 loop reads CAWSTRGAATQYF. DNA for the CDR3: TGTGCCTGGAGTACGCGGGGGGCGGCGACCCAGTACTTC.

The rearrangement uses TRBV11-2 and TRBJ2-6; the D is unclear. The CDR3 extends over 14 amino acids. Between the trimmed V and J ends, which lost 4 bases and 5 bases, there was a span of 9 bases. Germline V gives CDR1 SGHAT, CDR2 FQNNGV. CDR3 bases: TGTGCCAGCAGCTCTTACGACAGGGCCAACGTCCTGACTTTC. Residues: CASSSYDRANVLTF.

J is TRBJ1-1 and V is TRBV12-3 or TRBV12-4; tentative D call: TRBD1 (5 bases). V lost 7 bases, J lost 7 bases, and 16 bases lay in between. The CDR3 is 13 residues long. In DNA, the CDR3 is TGTGCCAGCAAAGACCAAGACAGAGATGAAGCTTTCTTT. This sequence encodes CASKDQDRDEAFF.

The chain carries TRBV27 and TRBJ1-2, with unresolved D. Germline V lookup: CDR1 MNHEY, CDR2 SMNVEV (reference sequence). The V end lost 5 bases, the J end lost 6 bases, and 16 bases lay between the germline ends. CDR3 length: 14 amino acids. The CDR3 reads CASSPTPRRDGYTF. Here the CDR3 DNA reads TGTGCCAGCAGTCCCACTCCAAGGAGGGATGGCTACACCTTC.

The CDR3, as DNA: TGTGCCTGCCTCGCGTTTGGGGGGGCGGCGAACACCGGGGAGCTGTTTTTT. Protein: CACLAFGGAANTGELFF. The chain carries TRBV30 and TRBJ2-2; D is perhaps TRBD2 (7 bases). The V and J ends lost 6 bases and 0 bases respectively, with 20 bases between them. In germline, CDR1 is GTSNPN, CDR2 SVGIG (reference sequence). The CDR3 sequence is 17 residues long.